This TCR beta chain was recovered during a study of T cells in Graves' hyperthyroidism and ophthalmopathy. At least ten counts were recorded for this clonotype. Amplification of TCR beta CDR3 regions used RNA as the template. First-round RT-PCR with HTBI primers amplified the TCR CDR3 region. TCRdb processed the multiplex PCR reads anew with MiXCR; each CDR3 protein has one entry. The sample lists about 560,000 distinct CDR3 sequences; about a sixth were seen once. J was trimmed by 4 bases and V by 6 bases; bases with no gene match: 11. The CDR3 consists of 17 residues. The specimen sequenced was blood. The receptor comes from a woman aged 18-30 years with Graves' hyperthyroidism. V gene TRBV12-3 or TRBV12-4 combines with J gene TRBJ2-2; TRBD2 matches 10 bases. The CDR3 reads CASRRRLAGVGTGELFF. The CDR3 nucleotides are TGTGCCAGCAGACGGCGGCTAGCGGGGGTTGGCACCGGGGAGCTGTTTTTT.